Listed below are T cell receptor beta chains from one sample, sequenced in a study of sequential checkpoint blockade in melanoma. Data came from immunoSEQ multiplex PCR; TCRdb stores just in-frame clones and leaves some out. The repertoire holds 20,000 or so clones, around 88% seen once, with just over 35% in the top ten. Here the sequenced sample was CD8+ T cells sorted from blood (inferred from file names), taken from a patient given nivolumab and ipilimumab in sequence. The receptors derive from a human donor with melanoma. CDR3s include the opening cysteine and the closing phenylalanine or tryptophan. A D gene is named only where the DNA matches it firmly. For some rows the clone size is stated as once, few or many, or as a class when expanded; others skip it.

d_call	clone_size	j_call	v_call	cdr3_aa	cdr3_nt
.	.	TRBJ1-1	TRBV19	CASSIDSGFVTEAFF	TGTGCCAGTAGTATCGATTCGGGGTTTGTCACTGAAGCTTTCTTT
.	once	TRBJ1-1	TRBV2	CASSPGTRGGTEAFF	TGTGCCAGCAGTCCCGGGACAAGGGGGGGCACTGAAGCTTTCTTT
TRBD2	.	TRBJ2-1	TRBV6-5	CASIPGSGVYNEQFF	TGTGCCAGCATCCCGGGTAGCGGGGTCTACAATGAGCAGTTCTTC
.	.	TRBJ2-7	TRBV5-6	CASSLSTYEQYF	TGTGCCAGCAGCTTGTCCACCTACGAGCAGTACTTC
TRBD2	.	TRBJ2-7	TRBV13	CASSLSGSSYEQYF	TGTGCCAGCAGCTTAAGCGGGAGCTCCTACGAGCAGTACTTC
.	.	TRBJ2-3	TRBV9	CASSAGDSLITDTQYF	TGTGCCAGCAGCGCGGGGGACAGCCTGATCACAGATACGCAGTATTTT
.	.	TRBJ1-5	TRBV1	CTSSRWEGGNQPQHF	TGCACCAGCAGTCGATGGGAGGGGGGCAATCAGCCCCAGCATTTT
.	.	TRBJ2-7	TRBV5-1	CASSRWAGDWSEQYF	TGCGCCAGCAGCCGCTGGGCAGGGGATTGGAGCGAGCAGTACTTC
TRBD1	.	TRBJ2-7	TRBV6-5	CASSYGDRGAYEQYF	TGTGCCAGCAGTTACGGGGACAGGGGGGCCTACGAGCAGTACTTC
.	.	TRBJ2-5	TRBV28	CASSLSWASNEETQYF	TGTGCCAGCAGTTTATCCTGGGCCTCCAATGAAGAGACCCAGTACTTC
.	.	TRBJ2-7	TRBV5-6	CASSPTSLSSYEQYF	TGTGCCAGCAGCCCTACATCTCTTAGCTCCTACGAGCAGTACTTC
.	.	TRBJ1-4	TRBV30	CAWSVRTPNEKLFF	TGTGCCTGGAGTGTAAGGACACCTAATGAAAAACTGTTTTTT
.	.	TRBJ1-1	TRBV15	CATSRVTEAFF	TGTGCCACCAGCAGAGTAACTGAAGCTTTCTTT
.	medium-sized	TRBJ1-1	TRBV10-2	CASSRSINTEAFF	TGCGCCAGCAGTCGGTCGATCAACACTGAAGCTTTCTTT
.	.	TRBJ1-3	TRBV4-1	CASSLGQMASSGNTIYF	TGCGCCAGCAGCCTCGGACAGATGGCCAGCTCTGGAAACACCATATATTTT
.	.	TRBJ2-5	TRBV9	CASSELGEDGTQYF	TGTGCCAGCAGCGAACTAGGGGAGGACGGGACCCAGTACTTC
TRBD1	.	TRBJ2-2	TRBV27	CASSLQVTGSTGELFF	TGTGCCAGCAGTTTACAAGTGACAGGGAGCACCGGGGAGCTGTTTTTT
.	once	TRBJ1-4	TRBV5-8	CASSPRGGGFEKLFF	TGTGCCAGCAGCCCCCGGGGAGGGGGATTTGAAAAACTGTTTTTT